The 27 T cell receptor beta chains below come from one sample, sequenced in a study of T cells in women clearing cervical HPV infection. The assay was immunoSEQ multiplex PCR, and TCRdb's table has in-frame clones only and misses some. The listing contains some 20,000 clones. What was sequenced was blood buffy coat. Every receptor here comes from a woman between 18 and 75 years old with a cervical HPV16 infection that either progressed to CIN3+ or cleared (not recorded which).

This clone registers medium-sized (0.01 to 0.1%) by frequency. Read sequence stops 3 residues before the CDR3 end, and the germline J gene provides the missing end. The V gene is TRBV5-5, the J gene TRBJ2-2, with D perhaps TRBD1 (6 bases). This CDR3 spans 14 amino acids. CDR1 and CDR2 (germline): SGHKS, YYEKEE (reference sequence). V lost 2 bases and J lost 4, with 9 bases in between. The CDR3 sequence: CASSLQGTTGELFF. The CDR3 DNA, read in part, is TGTGCCAGCAGCTTACAGGGTACCACCGGGGAG.

This clone is labeled medium-sized based on frequency. The read gets to within 3 residues of the CDR3 end, and the germline J gene fills in the rest. The rearrangement uses TRBV7-9 and TRBJ2-1, with 8 bases identical to TRBD1. The CDR3 loop spans 14 amino acids. Germline CDR1 and CDR2: SEHNR and FQNEAQ (reference sequence). The J segment lost 8 bases and the V segment lost 6 bases, leaving 9 bases of the junction unmatched. The DNA read from the CDR3 is TGTGCCAGCAGTCACACAGGGGGGACCCATGAG. Protein sequence: CASSHTGGTHE. The CDR3 reads in full as CASSHTGGTHEQFF.

On this clone itself: Read sequence stops 3 residues before the CDR3 end, and the germline J gene provides the missing end. The chain links TRBV7-3 to TRBJ2-2; 9 nucleotides align to TRBD1. Trimming took 5 bases from V and 5 from J; bases not matched to a gene: 6. The CDR3 has 15 amino acids. Germline V CDR1 and CDR2: SGHTA, FQGTGA. CDR3: CASSIQGARTGELFF. The part of the CDR3 DNA that was read is TGTGCCAGCAGCATACAGGGGGCACGGACCGGGGAG.

In the case of this clone: The read falls 3 residues short of the CDR3 end, and the missing part is taken from the germline J gene. The chain employs TRBV30 and TRBJ2-2; D gene ambiguous. CDR3 length: 15 amino acids. Trimming stripped 4 bases from V and 2 bases from J, with 14 bases between. CDR1 and CDR2 from the germline V gene are GTSNPN and SVGIG (reference sequence). CDR3 region: CAWKGPSLNTGELFF. Partial CDR3 DNA: TGTGCCTGGAAGGGCCCCAGTCTCAACACCGGGGAG.

Notes on this clone: The read ends 3 residues shy of where the CDR3 ends; the end is completed using the germline J gene. This rearrangement joins TRBV6-4 to TRBJ2-1, with 8 bases matching TRBD1. The CDR3 has 15 residues. J lost 0 bases, V lost 2 bases, and 0 bases had no gene match. Germline lookup yields CDR1 MRHNA and CDR2 SNTAGT. The sequenced CDR3 bases are TGTGCCAGCAGTGACGGGACAGGCTCCTACAATGAG. As protein: CASSDGTGSYNE. The full CDR3 is CASSDGTGSYNEQFF.

As to this clone: The DNA ends 3 residues before the CDR3 does, and the rest of the CDR3 is filled in from the germline J gene. The chain links TRBV20-1 to TRBJ2-5; the D gene is possibly TRBD1 (5 bases). Germline loops: CDR1 DFQATT, CDR2 SNEGSKA (reference sequence). Trimming left V 5 bases short and J 3 bases short, with 13 bases between. CDR3 length equals 13 residues. The sequenced part of the CDR3 DNA is TGCAGTGCTCCGATCGACAGAAAAGAGACC. It translates to CSAPIDRKET. In full, the CDR3 is CSAPIDRKETQYF.

About this clone itself: Read sequence stops 3 residues before the CDR3 end, and the germline J gene provides the missing end. V gene TRBV6-2 or TRBV6-3 combines with J gene TRBJ2-1, with 10 bases fitting TRBD2. The CDR3 has 15 residues. Trimming cost V 5 bases and J 8 bases; bases outside gene matches: 9. CDR1 and CDR2 from the germline V gene are MNHEY and SVGEGT. The CDR3 bases that were read are TGTGCCAGCAGTCCTATCAGCGGGGGGGGAGATGAG. Its protein product is CASSPISGGGDE. The whole CDR3 sequence reads CASSPISGGGDEQFF.

Worth noting for this clone: The read gets to within 3 residues of the CDR3 end, and the germline J gene fills in the rest. The chain combines TRBV5-1 with TRBJ2-3, with D uncertain. The CDR3 runs to 11 residues. CDR1 SGHRS and CDR2 YFSETQ come from the germline V gene. V shed 0 bases and J shed 8 bases, with 4 bases lying between them. CDR3 protein: CASSLEGTQYF. The DNA read from the CDR3 is TGCGCCAGCAGCTTGGAAGGTACG.

As concerns this clone: From the germline J gene comes the end of the CDR3, since the read stops 3 residues before it. V is TRBV6-2 or TRBV6-3 and J is TRBJ2-3; D is possibly TRBD2 (7 bases). This CDR3 contains 15 residues. Germline V gives CDR1 MNHEY, CDR2 SVGEGT. The germline V and J ends were trimmed by 4 bases and 1 base, with 12 bases remaining between them. CDR3: CASSWGGLGTDTQYF. Partial CDR3 DNA: TGTGCCAGCAGTTGGGGGGGCCTAGGCACAGATACG.

In regard to this clone: The read ends 3 residues shy of where the CDR3 ends; the end is completed using the germline J gene. Other nucleotide sequences in the sample specify the same CDR3. The chain recombines TRBV7-2 with TRBJ2-5; 8 bases fit TRBD1. The CDR3 spans 14 residues. Looked up from germline, CDR1 is SGHTA and CDR2 is FQGNSA. V lost 5 bases and J lost 1; bases outside the gene matches: 3. The CDR3 protein is CASSLDRGQETQYF. CDR3 bases read: TGTGCCAGCAGCCTCGACAGGGGCCAAGAGACC.

This CDR3 reads CASSLEPTATEAFF. The CDR3 DNA, read in part, is TGTGCCAGCAGCCTGGAACCGACAGCCACTGAA. V usage is TRBV5-5 and J usage is TRBJ1-1; possibly TRBD1 for D (5 bases). The CDR3 end is not reached by the read, which stops 3 residues before it; the germline J gene fills it in. V was trimmed by 4 bases and J by 4 bases, leaving 14 bases between them. The CDR3 contains 14 residues. The V gene's germline CDR1 is SGHKS and CDR2 YYEKEE (reference sequence).

In the case of this clone: The observed sequence ends 3 residues before the CDR3 terminus, with the missing tail filled in from the germline J gene. J is TRBJ1-2 and V is TRBV2; the D gene is possibly TRBD1 (5 bases). Per the germline V gene, CDR1 is SNHLY and CDR2 is FYNNEI. The CDR3 extends over 13 amino acids. CDR3 DNA (partial): TGTGCCAGCCCGGGACTACCACTGAATGAC. This translates into CASPGLPLND. The complete CDR3 protein is CASPGLPLNDYTF. The complete variable domain, with remaining parts taken from reference TRBV2 and TRBJ1-2, reads EPEVTQTPSHQVTQMGQEVILRCVPISNHLYFYWYRQILGQKVEFLVSFYNNEISEKSEIFDDQFSVERPDGSNFTLKIRSTKLEDSAMYFCASPGLPLNDYTFGSGTRLTVV.

Comments on this clone: With the read ending 3 residues before the CDR3 end, the germline J gene is used to fill in that end. V and J are TRBV29-1 and TRBJ2-7, with TRBD1 matching 7 bases. The CDR3 consists of 14 residues. Trimming cost V 6 bases and J 0 bases; bases outside gene matches: 8. Per the germline V gene, CDR1 is SQVTM and CDR2 is ANQGSEA. The CDR3 bases that were read are TGCAGCGTCCACAGGGGTCCCCCCTCCTACGAG. Translating gives CSVHRGPPSYE. The CDR3, in full, reads CSVHRGPPSYEQYF.

Turning to this clone: The read finishes 3 residues shy of the CDR3 end, and the germline J gene is used to complete it. V gene TRBV7-9 combines with J gene TRBJ2-3; 7 nucleotides align to TRBD1. The CDR3 spans 13 residues. Germline lookup yields CDR1 SEHNR and CDR2 FQNEAQ (reference sequence). The CDR3 bases that were read are TGTGCCAGCAGCCCACAGGGGTCTGAGACG. Translating gives CASSPQGSET. The whole CDR3 sequence reads CASSPQGSETQYF.

With regard to this clone: With the read ending 3 residues before the CDR3 end, the germline J gene is used to fill in that end. V gene TRBV7-3 combines with J gene TRBJ2-2; TRBD1 is a possible D gene (6 bases). V was shortened by 5 bases and J by 1 base, with 11 bases between the two germline ends. This CDR3 spans 15 amino acids. Germline V gene data show CDR1 as SGHTA and CDR2 as FQGTGA. CDR3: CASSRGTLNTGELFF. The part of the CDR3 DNA that was read is TGTGCCAGCAGCCGAGGGACATTGAACACCGGGGAG. The full variable domain, with the rest looked up from reference TRBV7-3 and TRBJ2-2, is GAGVSQTPSNKVTEKGKYVELRCDPISGHTALYWYRQSLGQGPEFLIYFQGTGAADDSGLPNDRFFAVRPEGSVSTLKIQRTERGDSAVYLCASSRGTLNTGELFFGEGSRLTVL.

Concerning this clone itself: With the read ending 3 residues before the CDR3 end, the germline J gene is used to fill in that end. This chain links TRBV7-6 with TRBJ1-2; possible D gene TRBD1, 5 bases. Trimming pared 6 bases from V and 2 bases from J, leaving 16 bases between. From germline, CDR1 is SGHVS and CDR2 FNYEAQ. The length of the CDR3 is 15 residues. The CDR3 region is CASRPHPEGNYGYTF. The sequenced part of the CDR3 DNA is TGTGCCAGCAGACCTCATCCTGAGGGGAACTATGGC.

Concerning this clone: The read terminates 3 residues ahead of where the CDR3 ends, so the germline J gene completes it. The chain is built from TRBV2 and TRBJ2-7; TRBD1 matches at 8 bases. The CDR3 consists of 14 residues. Germline CDR1 is SNHLY and CDR2 is FYNNEI. V lost 2 bases and J lost 5; bases outside the gene matches: 5. Partial CDR3 DNA: TGTGCCAGCAGTGAATTCGCAGGGGGCCACGAG. Translating gives CASSEFAGGHE. The complete CDR3 reads CASSEFAGGHEQYF.

Concerning this clone: The read finishes 3 residues shy of the CDR3 end, and the germline J gene is used to complete it. The chain joins TRBV19 to TRBJ1-1, with 7 bases aligning to TRBD1. V shed 6 bases and J 6 bases; nucleotides not matched to a gene: 10. Germline CDR1 and CDR2: LNHDA and SQIVND (reference sequence). The CDR3 covers 14 residues. The CDR3 DNA, read in part, is TGTGCCAGTAGGCCTGGGGTGAGGGGGCCTGAA. This translates into CASRPGVRGPE. The whole CDR3 is CASRPGVRGPEAFF.

A note on this clone: Compared with germline, one end of the junction differs, possibly owing to a read error. The read is 3 residues too short to cover the CDR3 end, so that end is filled in from the germline J gene. The genes are TRBV4-2 and TRBJ2-7, with D tentatively TRBD2 (7 bases). Per the germline V gene, CDR1 is LGHNA and CDR2 is YNFKEQ. This CDR3 is built from 13 residues. CDR3 amino acids: CASSRRGGDEQYF. CDR3 bases read: TGCGCCAGCAGCCGGAGAGGGGGGGACGAG.

About this clone: The read ends 3 residues before the CDR3 terminus; that terminus is restored from the germline J gene. The chain combines TRBV10-3 with TRBJ1-1; 7 positions match TRBD1. V shed 11 bases and J 3 bases; nucleotides not matched to a gene: 3. CDR1 and CDR2 (germline): ENHRY, SYGVKD. The CDR3 consists of 11 residues. This CDR3 reads CASTGDTEAFF. CDR3 DNA, as far as it was read: TGTGCCTCAACAGGGGACACTGAA.

Comments on this clone: The CDR3 goes on 3 residues after the read ends, and that part is filled in from the germline J gene. The chain recombines TRBV28 with TRBJ1-2, with 7 bases fitting TRBD1. The ends lost 3 bases at V and 4 bases at J; junction bases unmatched: 17. CDR1 and CDR2 (germline): MDHEN, SYDVKM. CDR3 length: 18 amino acids. The sequenced CDR3 bases are TGTGCCAGCAGTTTTAAGAGAGGGGACAGACCAACCGCCTATGGC. It is translated as CASSFKRGDRPTAYG. The entire CDR3 is CASSFKRGDRPTAYGYTF.

This clone is called medium-sized based on its frequency. The read ends 3 residues shy of where the CDR3 ends; the end is completed using the germline J gene. This chain links TRBV10-3 with TRBJ2-3; possible D gene TRBD2, 6 bases. This CDR3 spans 15 amino acids. V was trimmed by 0 bases and J by 5 bases, leaving 12 bases between them. The germline V gene encodes CDR1 ENHRY and CDR2 SYGVKD. CDR3 residues: CAISESGTPGDTQYF. Partial CDR3 DNA: TGTGCCATCAGTGAGTCGGGGACTCCGGGAGATACG.

Comment on this clone: The read is 3 residues too short to cover the CDR3 end, so that end is filled in from the germline J gene. The chain is built from TRBV6-4 and TRBJ2-1; 12 bases map to TRBD2. Germline CDR1 MRHNA, CDR2 SNTAGT. The CDR3 is 16 amino acids. V shed 4 bases and J 3 bases; nucleotides not matched to a gene: 4. CDR3 bases read: TGTGCCAGCAGTGCTGGACTAGCGGGGAACTACAATGAG. Translation: CASSAGLAGNYNE. The complete CDR3 reads CASSAGLAGNYNEQFF.

As regards this clone: The read finishes 3 residues shy of the CDR3 end, and the germline J gene is used to complete it. The chain employs TRBV7-9 and TRBJ1-2; tentatively, D is TRBD1 (6 bases). Germline V gene sequence: CDR1 SEHNR, CDR2 FQNEAQ (reference sequence). V was trimmed by 3 bases and J by 7 bases, leaving 12 bases between them. This CDR3 contains 13 residues. The CDR3 bases that were read are TGTGCCAGCAGCTTGGAACAGGGAAGTGGC. Translating gives CASSLEQGSG. The full CDR3 protein is CASSLEQGSGYTF.

As for this clone: The sequence runs out 3 residues before the end of the CDR3; the remainder is reconstructed from the germline J gene. The rearrangement joins TRBV4-2 to TRBJ2-6, with D perhaps TRBD2 (6 bases). This CDR3 has 17 residues. The germline V gene has CDR1 LGHNA and CDR2 YNFKEQ. Between the trimmed V and J ends, which lost 4 bases and 4 bases, there was a span of 17 bases. The sequenced part of the CDR3 DNA is TGTGCCAGCAGCCTCATGACGGAGGGGCAGGGGGCCAACGTC. Translation: CASSLMTEGQGANV. The full CDR3 protein is CASSLMTEGQGANVLTF.

In the case of this clone: The read ends 3 residues before the CDR3 terminus; that terminus is restored from the germline J gene. The chain recombines TRBV7-9 with TRBJ1-1, with a weak D call TRBD1 (6 bases). V was clipped by 5 bases and J by 0 bases, with 10 bases between them. There are 14 residues in the CDR3. Per the germline V gene, CDR1 is SEHNR and CDR2 is FQNEAQ (reference sequence). The CDR3 loop reads CASSKGGVNTEAFF. The sequenced part of the CDR3 DNA is TGTGCCAGCAGCAAAGGGGGGGTGAACACTGAA.

In the case of this clone: Read coverage stops 3 residues before the CDR3 terminus; the germline J gene supplies the remainder. The chain carries TRBV19 and TRBJ2-2; tentative D call: TRBD2 (6 bases). V lost 1 base to trimming and J lost 6 bases, with 9 bases between them. The CDR3 contains 14 residues. CDR1 and CDR2 (germline): LNHDA, SQIVND (reference sequence). The CDR3 bases that were read are TGTGCCAGTAGTATAGGCGGAGGGGCCGGGGAG. Its translation is CASSIGGGAGE. The whole CDR3 is CASSIGGGAGELFF.